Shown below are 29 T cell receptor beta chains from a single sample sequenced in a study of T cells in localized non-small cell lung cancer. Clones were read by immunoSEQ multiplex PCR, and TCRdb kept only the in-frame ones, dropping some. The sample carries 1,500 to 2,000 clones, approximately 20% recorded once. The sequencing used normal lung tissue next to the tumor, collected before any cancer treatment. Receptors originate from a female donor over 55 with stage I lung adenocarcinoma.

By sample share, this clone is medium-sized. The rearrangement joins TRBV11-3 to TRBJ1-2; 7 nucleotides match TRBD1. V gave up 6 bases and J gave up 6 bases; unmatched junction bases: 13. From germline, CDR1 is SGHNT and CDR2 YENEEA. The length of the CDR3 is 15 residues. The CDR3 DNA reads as TGTGCCAGCAGACACAAGACAGGGCCACCGCATGGCTACACCTTC. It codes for CASRHKTGPPHGYTF.

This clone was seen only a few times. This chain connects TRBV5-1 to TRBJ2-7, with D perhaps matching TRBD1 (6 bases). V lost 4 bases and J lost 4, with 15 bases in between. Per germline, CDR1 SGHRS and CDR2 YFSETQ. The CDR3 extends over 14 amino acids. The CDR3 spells CASSPSGTLYEQYF. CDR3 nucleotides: TGCGCCAGCAGCCCCTCCGGGACATTGTACGAGCAGTACTTC.

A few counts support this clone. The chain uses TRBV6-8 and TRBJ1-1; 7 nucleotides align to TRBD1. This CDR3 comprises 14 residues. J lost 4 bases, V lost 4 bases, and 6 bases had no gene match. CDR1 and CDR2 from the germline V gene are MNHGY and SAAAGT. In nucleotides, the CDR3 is TGTGCCAGCAGTTCGAGCTCAGGGGGCACTGAAGCTTTCTTT. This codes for CASSSSSGGTEAFF.

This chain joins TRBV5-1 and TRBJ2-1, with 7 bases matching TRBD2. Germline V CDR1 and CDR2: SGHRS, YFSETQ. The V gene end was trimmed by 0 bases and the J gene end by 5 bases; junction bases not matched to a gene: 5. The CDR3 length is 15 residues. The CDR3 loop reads CASSLDLRENNEQFF. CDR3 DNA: TGCGCCAGCAGCTTGGACCTGCGGGAGAACAATGAGCAGTTCTTC.

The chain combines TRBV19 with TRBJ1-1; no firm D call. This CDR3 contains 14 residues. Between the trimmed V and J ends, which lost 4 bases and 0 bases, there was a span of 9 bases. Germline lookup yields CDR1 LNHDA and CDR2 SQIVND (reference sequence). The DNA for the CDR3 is TGTGCCAGTAGTAATTCAGCCATGAACACTGAAGCTTTCTTT. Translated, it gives CASSNSAMNTEAFF.

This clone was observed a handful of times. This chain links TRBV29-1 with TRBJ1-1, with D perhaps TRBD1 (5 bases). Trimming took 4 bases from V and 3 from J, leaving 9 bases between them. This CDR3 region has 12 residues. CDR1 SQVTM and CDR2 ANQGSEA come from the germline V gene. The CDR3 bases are TGCAGCGTTGGGTCAGGGTACACTGAAGCTTTCTTT. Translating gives CSVGSGYTEAFF.

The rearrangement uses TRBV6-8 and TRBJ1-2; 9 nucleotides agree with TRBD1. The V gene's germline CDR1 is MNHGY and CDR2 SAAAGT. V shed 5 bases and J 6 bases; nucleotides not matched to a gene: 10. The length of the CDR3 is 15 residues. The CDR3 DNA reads TGTGCCAGCAGTGCCTACAGGGGGCGCGTAAATGGCTACACCTTC. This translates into CASSAYRGRVNGYTF.

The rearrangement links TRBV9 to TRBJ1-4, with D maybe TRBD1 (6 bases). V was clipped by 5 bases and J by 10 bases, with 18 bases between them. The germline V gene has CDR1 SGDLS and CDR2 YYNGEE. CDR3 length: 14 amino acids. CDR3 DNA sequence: TGTGCCAGCAGTGAAATACCGACAGGAGGAAAACTGTTTTTT. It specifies CASSEIPTGGKLFF.

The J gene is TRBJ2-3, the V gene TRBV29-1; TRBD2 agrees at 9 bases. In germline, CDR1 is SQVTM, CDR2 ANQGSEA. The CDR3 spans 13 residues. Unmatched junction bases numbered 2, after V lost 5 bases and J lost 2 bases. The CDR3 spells CSVIAGDTDTQYF. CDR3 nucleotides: TGCAGCGTTATAGCGGGAGACACAGATACGCAGTATTTT.

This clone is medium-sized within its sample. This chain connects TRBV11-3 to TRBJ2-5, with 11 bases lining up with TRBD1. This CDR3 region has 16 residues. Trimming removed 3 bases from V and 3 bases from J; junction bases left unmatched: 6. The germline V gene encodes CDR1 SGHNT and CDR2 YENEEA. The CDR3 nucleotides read TGTGCCAGCAGCTTCCCGTGGGACAGGGGGGAAGAGACCCAGTACTTC. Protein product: CASSFPWDRGEETQYF.

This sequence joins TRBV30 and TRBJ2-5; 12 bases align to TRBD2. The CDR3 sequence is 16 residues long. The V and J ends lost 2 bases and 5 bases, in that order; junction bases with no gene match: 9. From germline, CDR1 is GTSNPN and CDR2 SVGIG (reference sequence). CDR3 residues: CAWSLIGTSGSETQYF. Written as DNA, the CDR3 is TGTGCCTGGAGTCTTATTGGGACTAGCGGGTCGGAGACCCAGTACTTC.

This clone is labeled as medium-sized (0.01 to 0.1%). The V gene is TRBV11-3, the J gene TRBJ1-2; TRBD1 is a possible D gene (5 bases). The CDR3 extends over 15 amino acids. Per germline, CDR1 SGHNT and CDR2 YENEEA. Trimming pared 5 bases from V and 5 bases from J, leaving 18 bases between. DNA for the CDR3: TGTGCCAGCAGCAGTCTAGACAGACTCCTTTATGGCTACACCTTC. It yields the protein CASSSLDRLLYGYTF.

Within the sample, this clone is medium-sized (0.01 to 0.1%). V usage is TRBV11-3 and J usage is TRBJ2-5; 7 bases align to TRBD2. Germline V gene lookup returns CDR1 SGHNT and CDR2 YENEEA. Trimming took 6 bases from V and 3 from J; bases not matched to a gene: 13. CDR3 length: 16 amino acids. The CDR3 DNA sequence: TGTGCCAGCAGTCCTAGTAAAGCGGGGCAAAAAGAGACCCAGTACTTC. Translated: CASSPSKAGQKETQYF.

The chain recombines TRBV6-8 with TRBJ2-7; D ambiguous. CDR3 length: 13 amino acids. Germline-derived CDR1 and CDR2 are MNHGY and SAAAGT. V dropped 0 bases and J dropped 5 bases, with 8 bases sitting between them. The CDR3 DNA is TGTGCCAGCAGTTACTCGGAGTGGGACGAGCAGTACTTC. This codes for CASSYSEWDEQYF.

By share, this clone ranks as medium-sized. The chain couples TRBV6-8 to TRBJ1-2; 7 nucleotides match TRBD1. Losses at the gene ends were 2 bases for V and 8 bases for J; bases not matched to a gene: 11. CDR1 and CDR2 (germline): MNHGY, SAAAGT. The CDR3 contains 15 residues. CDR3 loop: CASSYADRRLGGYTF. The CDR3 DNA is TGTGCCAGCAGTTACGCGGACAGGCGGTTAGGAGGCTACACCTTC.

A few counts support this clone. The CDR3 nucleotides read TGTGCCAGCAGCTTAGGTTTAGGGAACTTCGGTGAAAAACTGTTTTTT. Translating it yields CASSLGLGNFGEKLFF. The chain employs TRBV11-3 and TRBJ1-4; D is unresolved. Germline loops: CDR1 SGHNT, CDR2 YENEEA. Deletions cut 1 base from V and 7 bases from J, with 16 bases between. The CDR3 has 16 amino acids.

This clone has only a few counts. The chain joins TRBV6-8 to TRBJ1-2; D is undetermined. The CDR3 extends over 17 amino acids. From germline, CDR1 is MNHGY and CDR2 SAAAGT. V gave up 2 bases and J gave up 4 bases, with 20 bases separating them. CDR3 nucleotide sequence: TGTGCCAGCAGTTACGGTCTTCAAGATCTAACTACCTATGGCTACACCTTC. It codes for CASSYGLQDLTTYGYTF.

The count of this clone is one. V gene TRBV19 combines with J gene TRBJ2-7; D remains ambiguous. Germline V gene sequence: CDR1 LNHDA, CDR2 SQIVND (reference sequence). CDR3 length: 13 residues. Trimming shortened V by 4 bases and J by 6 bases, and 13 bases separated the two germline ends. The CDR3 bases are TGTGCCAGTAGTAGGTCCATAGGTCCCGAGCAGTACTTC. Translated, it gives CASSRSIGPEQYF.

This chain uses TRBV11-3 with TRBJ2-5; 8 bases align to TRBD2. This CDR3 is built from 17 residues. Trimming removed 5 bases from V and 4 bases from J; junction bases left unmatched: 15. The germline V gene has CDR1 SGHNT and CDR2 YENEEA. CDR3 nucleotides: TGTGCCAGCAGCAGTAAACTCCTGACTAGCGCGTCAGAGACCCAGTACTTC. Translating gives CASSSKLLTSASETQYF.

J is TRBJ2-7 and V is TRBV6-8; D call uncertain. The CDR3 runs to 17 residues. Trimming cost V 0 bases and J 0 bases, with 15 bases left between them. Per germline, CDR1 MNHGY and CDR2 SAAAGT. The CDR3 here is CASSYSNRLTHSYEQYF. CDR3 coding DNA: TGTGCCAGCAGTTACTCGAACCGCTTGACGCACTCCTACGAGCAGTACTTC.

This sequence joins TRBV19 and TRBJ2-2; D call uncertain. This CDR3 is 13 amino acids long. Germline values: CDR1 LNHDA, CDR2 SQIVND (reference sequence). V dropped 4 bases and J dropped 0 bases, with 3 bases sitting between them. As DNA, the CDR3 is TGTGCCAGTAGTAACCCGAACACCGGGGAGCTGTTTTTT. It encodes CASSNPNTGELFF.

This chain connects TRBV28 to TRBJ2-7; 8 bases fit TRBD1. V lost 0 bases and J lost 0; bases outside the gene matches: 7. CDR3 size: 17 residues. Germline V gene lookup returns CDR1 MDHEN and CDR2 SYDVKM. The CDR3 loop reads CASSLWTGARSSYEQYF. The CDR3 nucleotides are TGTGCCAGCAGTTTATGGACAGGGGCCAGGAGCTCCTACGAGCAGTACTTC.

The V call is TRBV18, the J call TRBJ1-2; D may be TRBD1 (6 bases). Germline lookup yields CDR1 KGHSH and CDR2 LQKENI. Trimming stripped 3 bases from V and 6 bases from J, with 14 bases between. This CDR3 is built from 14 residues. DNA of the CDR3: TGTGCCAGCTCACCCGAAACAGGGTGGGATGGCTACACCTTC. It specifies CASSPETGWDGYTF.

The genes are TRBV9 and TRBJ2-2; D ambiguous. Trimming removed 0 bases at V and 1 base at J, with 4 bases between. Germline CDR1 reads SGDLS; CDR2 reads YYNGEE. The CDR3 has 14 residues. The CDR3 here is CASSVGGNTGELFF. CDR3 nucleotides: TGTGCCAGCAGCGTAGGAGGGAACACCGGGGAGCTGTTTTTT.

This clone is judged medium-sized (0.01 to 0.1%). The CDR3 DNA follows: TGTGCCAGCAGCTTAGTGTTCGGGTCCTCTGGCGGGGGAGTCCAAGAGACCCAGTACTTC. As protein: CASSLVFGSSGGGVQETQYF. The V call is TRBV11-3, the J call TRBJ2-5; 7 positions match TRBD2. V lost 1 base and J lost 1; bases outside the gene matches: 18. The length of the CDR3 is 20 residues. Germline CDR1 SGHNT, CDR2 YENEEA.

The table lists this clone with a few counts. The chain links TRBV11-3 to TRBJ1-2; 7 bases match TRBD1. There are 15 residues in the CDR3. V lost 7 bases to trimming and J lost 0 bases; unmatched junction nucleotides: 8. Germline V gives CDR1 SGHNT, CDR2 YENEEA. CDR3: CASTLTGIPNYGYTF. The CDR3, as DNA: TGTGCCAGCACCTTGACAGGGATCCCTAACTATGGCTACACCTTC.

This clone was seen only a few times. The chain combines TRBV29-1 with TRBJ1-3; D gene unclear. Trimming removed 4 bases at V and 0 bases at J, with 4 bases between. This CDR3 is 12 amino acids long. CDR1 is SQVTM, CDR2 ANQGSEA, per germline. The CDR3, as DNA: TGCAGCGTTGTCAGCTCTGGAAACACCATATATTTT. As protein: CSVVSSGNTIYF.

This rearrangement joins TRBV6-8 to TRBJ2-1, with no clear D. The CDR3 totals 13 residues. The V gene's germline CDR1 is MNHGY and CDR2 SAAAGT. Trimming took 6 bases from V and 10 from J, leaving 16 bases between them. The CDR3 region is CASSYTLQLEQFF. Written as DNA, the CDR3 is TGTGCCAGCAGCTACACCCTACAATTGGAGCAGTTCTTC.

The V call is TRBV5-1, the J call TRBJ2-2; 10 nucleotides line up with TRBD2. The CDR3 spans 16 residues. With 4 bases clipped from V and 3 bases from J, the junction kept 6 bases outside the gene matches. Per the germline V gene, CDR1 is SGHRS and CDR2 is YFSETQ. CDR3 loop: CASSVRSGGDTGELFF. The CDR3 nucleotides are TGCGCCAGCAGCGTACGGAGCGGGGGGGACACCGGGGAGCTGTTTTTT.